Reported below is one TCR beta chain. The target antigen is unknown. The stimulus was lysate of CMV-infected fibroblasts, roughly 9.2 ug/mL. CD40L-negative CD69-negative CD45RO-high memory CD4+ T cells were sorted as populations depleted of antigen-responding cells. The libraries were made with immunoSEQ version 4 in survey mode. TCRdb's table, derived via immunoSEQ multiplex PCR, lists solely in-frame clones and lacks some. This table holds roughly 41,000 clones, approximately 80% found once. Trimming cost V 1 base and J 2 bases, with 13 bases left between them. This CDR3 is built from 16 residues. Germline CDR1 SGHTA, CDR2 FQGTGA. The entry originates in a study of persistence of HIV-infected CD4 T cells. Study in general: Suppressive ART had lasted a median of approximately 8 years.

The chain recombines TRBV7-3 with TRBJ2-3; D might be TRBD1 (6 bases). Sequenced material: CD4+ T cells sorted from PBMCs after approximately 19-hour stimulation, taken from a patient who received antiretroviral therapy. The receptor was derived from an adult man with HIV who was CMV-seropositive. CDR3 nucleotides: TGTGCCAGCAGCTTAATGGCAGGGGCCCCCACAGATACGCAGTATTTT. It translates to CASSLMAGAPTDTQYF.